A selection of T cell receptor beta chains follows, all from one sample in a study of T-cell memory formation after mild COVID-19. TCRdb used MiXCR to reprocess the 5' RACE reads, holding one entry per CDR3 protein. In the table there are approximately 250,000 distinct CDR3 sequences, roughly 15% of which are singletons. The specimen sequenced was PBMCs or a T cell subset sorted from them (not recorded which). The receptor set was obtained from a young man who had mild COVID-19 (a few samples of this study predate the infection). Cell type and time point are not known. CDR3s include the opening cysteine and the closing phenylalanine or tryptophan. Each record gives: clone size, J gene, V gene, D gene, CDR3 protein, CDR3 DNA. D genes are given only for firm matches. The size field is filled for only some rows; it gives once, few, many or a size class.

>NA|TRBJ1-1|TRBV6-5|NA
CASSYDGNTEAFF
TGTGCCAGCAGTTACGACGGAAACACTGAAGCTTTCTTT
>NA|TRBJ1-1|TRBV7-9|NA
CASSRGGAGAFF
TGTGCCAGCAGCCGAGGGGGGGCGGGAGCTTTCTTT
>NA|TRBJ2-3|TRBV4-3|TRBD2
CASSQGPSGAGDTQYF
TGCGCCAGCAGCCAAGGTCCTAGCGGGGCGGGGGATACGCAGTATTTT
>few|TRBJ2-5|TRBV28|NA
CASSQGRGTQYF
TGTGCCAGCAGTCAAGGTAGAGGGACCCAGTACTTC
>NA|TRBJ1-3|TRBV12-3/TRBV12-4|TRBD1
CASTFPSPGGPSGNTIYF
TGTGCCAGCACCTTCCCATCCCCAGGGGGCCCCTCTGGAAACACCATATATTTT
>NA|TRBJ2-5|TRBV6-2/TRBV6-3|NA
CASSWGSWETQYF
TGTGCCAGCAGTTGGGGTTCGTGGGAGACCCAGTACTTC
>NA|TRBJ2-5|TRBV7-9|NA
CASSSAEGGETQYF
TGTGCCAGCAGCTCCGCCGAGGGGGGAGAGACCCAGTACTTC
>medium-sized|TRBJ1-5|TRBV25-1|NA
CASSDRAWDSNQPQHF
TGTGCCAGCAGTGACCGGGCCTGGGACAGCAATCAGCCCCAGCATTTT
>NA|TRBJ1-6|TRBV7-9|NA
CASSFSQGHSSPLHF
TGTGCCAGCAGCTTCAGTCAGGGGCACTCTTCACCCCTCCACTTT
>many|TRBJ2-7|TRBV6-2/TRBV6-3|TRBD1
CASSRTGLSEQYF
TGTGCCAGCAGTCGGACAGGGCTCTCCGAGCAGTACTTC
>few|TRBJ1-2|TRBV18|NA
CASSPGDTTNSGYTF
TGTGCCAGCTCACCAGGTGACACTACTAACTCTGGCTACACCTTC
>many|TRBJ2-7|TRBV29-1|TRBD1
CSYRQGRYEQYF
TGCAGCTATAGACAGGGTCGATACGAGCAGTACTTC
>few|TRBJ2-3|TRBV7-3|NA
CASSLRQDGPADTQYF
TGTGCCAGCAGCCTTCGACAGGACGGGCCAGCGGATACGCAGTATTTT
>NA|TRBJ2-3|TRBV4-3|NA
CASSPLGPPDTQYF
TGCGCCAGCAGCCCGTTAGGCCCGCCAGATACGCAGTATTTT
>NA|TRBJ2-5|TRBV7-3|TRBD1
CASSITGGPQYF
TGTGCCAGCAGCATTACAGGGGGCCCCCAGTACTTC
>NA|TRBJ2-5|TRBV7-2|NA
CASSLAGATRGSQYF
TGTGCCAGCAGCTTAGCGGGGGCCACCCGAGGGTCCCAGTACTTC
>few|TRBJ1-1|TRBV5-5|NA
CASSRWTEAFF
TGTGCCAGCAGCAGATGGACTGAAGCTTTCTTT
>NA|TRBJ1-1|TRBV7-2|TRBD1
CASSLFQGQDTEAFF
TGTGCCAGCAGCTTATTCCAAGGACAGGACACTGAAGCTTTCTTT
>few|TRBJ2-3|TRBV4-2|TRBD2
CASSHPLGRGNIDTQYF
TGTGCCAGCAGCCACCCCCTCGGGCGGGGGAACATAGATACGCAGTATTTT
>few|TRBJ2-2|TRBV12-3/TRBV12-4|NA
CASSSPGGGGGELFF
TGTGCCAGCAGTTCTCCAGGAGGGGGAGGCGGGGAGCTGTTTTTT
>few|TRBJ1-5|TRBV6-5|NA
CASSYRGGQPQHF
TGTGCCAGCAGTTACCGGGGGGGTCAGCCCCAGCATTTT
>NA|TRBJ1-1|TRBV27|NA
CASMVVGSEAFF
TGTGCCAGCATGGTGGTCGGAAGTGAAGCTTTCTTT
>many|TRBJ2-7|TRBV11-2|TRBD2
CASSLGRGATYEQYF
TGTGCCAGCAGCTTGGGGCGGGGGGCCACCTACGAGCAGTACTTC
>few|TRBJ2-3|TRBV29-1|NA
CSVALVTQYF
TGCAGCGTTGCTCTAGTAACGCAGTATTTT
>NA|TRBJ2-1|TRBV7-2|NA
CASSFRRRGEQFF
TGTGCCAGCAGCTTCAGAAGGAGGGGTGAGCAGTTCTTC
>few|TRBJ1-1|TRBV12-3/TRBV12-4|NA
CASSSYGNTEAFF
TGTGCCAGCAGTTCTTACGGAAACACTGAAGCTTTCTTT
>NA|TRBJ1-1|TRBV4-3|NA
CASSQESRSDTEAFF
TGCGCCAGCAGCCAAGAGTCGAGAAGCGACACTGAAGCTTTCTTT
>few|TRBJ2-3|TRBV5-1|TRBD2
CASSLGGTSGGTDTQYF
TGCGCCAGCAGCTTGGGGGGGACTAGCGGAGGCACAGATACGCAGTATTTT
>few|TRBJ2-1|TRBV6-6|TRBD1
CASSQQGVNEQFF
TGTGCCAGCAGTCAACAGGGGGTGAATGAGCAGTTCTTC
>once|TRBJ2-5|TRBV27|NA
CASIPRTTQETQYF
TGTGCCAGCATACCTCGGACGACCCAAGAGACCCAGTACTTC
>NA|TRBJ2-5|TRBV6-5|NA
CASSYHEPGEETQYF
TGTGCCAGCAGTTACCACGAACCGGGAGAAGAGACCCAGTACTTC
>NA|TRBJ2-5|TRBV7-2|NA
CASSYNLGQETQYF
TGTGCCAGCAGCTATAATTTGGGGCAAGAGACCCAGTACTTC
>few|TRBJ1-1|TRBV24-1|NA
CATPRPPNTEAFF
TGTGCCACCCCGCGACCGCCGAACACTGAAGCTTTCTTT
>NA|TRBJ2-5|TRBV5-1|NA
CASSLDIGLAGETQYF
TGCGCCAGCAGCTTGGACATCGGCCTTGCGGGGGAGACCCAGTACTTC
>NA|TRBJ1-4|TRBV20-1|NA
CSARDQRDNEKLFF
TGCAGTGCTAGAGATCAGCGAGATAATGAAAAACTGTTTTTT
>NA|TRBJ2-5|TRBV6-2/TRBV6-3|NA
CASTQTGDQETQYF
TGTGCCAGCACCCAGACGGGGGACCAAGAGACCCAGTACTTC
>NA|TRBJ2-1|TRBV12-3/TRBV12-4|NA
CASSTGGAGLYNEQFF
TGTGCCAGCAGTACCGGAGGTGCGGGGCTCTACAATGAGCAGTTCTTC
>few|TRBJ1-5|TRBV6-5|NA
CASSYSINQPQHF
TGTGCCAGCAGTTACTCGATCAATCAGCCCCAGCATTTT
>NA|TRBJ2-2|TRBV12-2|NA
CASRPGIRTVDTGELFF
TGTGCAAGTCGCCCGGGGATCCGGACAGTCGACACCGGGGAGCTGTTTTTT
>few|TRBJ2-3|TRBV7-8|NA
CASSFLDTSTDTQYF
TGTGCCAGCAGCTTTTTGGACACTAGCACAGATACGCAGTATTTT
>few|TRBJ2-3|TRBV6-2/TRBV6-3|NA
CASSGVPDSTDTQYF
TGTGCCAGCAGCGGAGTTCCTGACAGCACAGATACGCAGTATTTT
>NA|TRBJ2-7|TRBV5-1|NA
CASSEFSYEQYF
TGCGCCAGCAGTGAATTTTCCTACGAGCAGTACTTC
>NA|TRBJ1-5|TRBV4-1|NA
CASSLAGAGGNQPQHF
TGCGCCAGCAGCCTCGCCGGCGCAGGGGGCAATCAGCCCCAGCATTTT
>NA|TRBJ1-5|TRBV9|TRBD1
CASSAAGTGAVKSNQPQHF
TGTGCCAGCAGCGCAGCCGGGACAGGGGCAGTAAAAAGCAATCAGCCCCAGCATTTT
>few|TRBJ2-5|TRBV29-1|TRBD1
CSVGQGSGETQYF
TGCAGCGTGGGACAGGGGTCAGGAGAGACCCAGTACTTC
>NA|TRBJ1-5|TRBV4-3|NA
CASSQYRDQPQHF
TGCGCCAGCAGCCAATACAGAGATCAGCCCCAGCATTTT
>NA|TRBJ1-1|TRBV2|NA
CASTGRTEAFF
TGTGCCAGCACGGGGCGGACTGAAGCTTTCTTT
>NA|TRBJ1-1|TRBV6-1|NA
CASSVQGRTEAFF
TGTGCCAGCAGTGTGCAGGGGAGGACTGAAGCTTTCTTT
>NA|TRBJ2-7|TRBV4-1|NA
CASSQEGAGQYF
TGCGCCAGCAGCCAAGAGGGGGCGGGGCAGTACTTC
>NA|TRBJ2-7|TRBV7-9|NA
CASSSISGAQYF
TGTGCCAGCAGCTCCATATCCGGCGCGCAGTACTTC
>NA|TRBJ1-1|TRBV6-6|NA
CASSYTGARPEAFF
TGTGCCAGCAGTTATACGGGCGCCAGACCTGAAGCTTTCTTT
>few|TRBJ2-3|TRBV20-1|TRBD2
CSARDRSSGRTDTQYF
TGCAGTGCTAGAGATCGATCTAGCGGGCGGACAGATACGCAGTATTTT
>many|TRBJ2-2|TRBV9|TRBD1
CASSASGTGDTGELFF
TGTGCCAGCAGCGCATCCGGGACAGGGGATACCGGGGAGCTGTTTTTT
>NA|TRBJ2-3|TRBV7-2|NA
CASSFSPPDTQYF
TGTGCCAGCAGCTTTTCTCCTCCAGATACGCAGTATTTT
>NA|TRBJ2-3|TRBV20-1|NA
CSARNSGNWDTQYF
TGCAGTGCTAGGAACTCAGGGAATTGGGATACGCAGTATTTT
>NA|TRBJ2-5|TRBV7-6|TRBD2
CASTLGLATQETQYF
TGTGCCAGCACCTTGGGACTAGCAACTCAAGAGACCCAGTACTTC
>few|TRBJ1-5|TRBV4-3|NA
CASSQGVFVAQPQHF
TGCGCCAGCAGCCAAGGAGTATTTGTGGCTCAGCCCCAGCATTTT